Each of the 23 T cell receptor beta chains below was sequenced from the same sample in a study of identical twins. TCRdb used MiXCR to reprocess the 5' RACE reads, holding one entry per CDR3 protein. Counted here are hundreds of thousands of distinct CDR3 sequences, roughly 6% occurring once; the ten biggest clones make up around 2%. Sequenced: naive T cells sorted from blood. The receptors shown here come from a man aged 18 to 30 in good health.

The genes are TRBV2 and TRBJ2-6, with TRBD1 matching 7 bases. The CDR3 length is 15 residues. In germline, CDR1 is SNHLY, CDR2 FYNNEI. Losses at the gene ends were 5 bases for V and 2 bases for J; bases not matched to a gene: 3. The CDR3: CASSPGQAGANVLTF. CDR3 sequence (DNA): TGTGCCAGCAGTCCTGGACAGGCTGGGGCCAACGTCCTGACTTTC.

This clonotype has at least ten counts. CDR3 loop: CSAGIPGQGSQPQHF. CDR3 in DNA: TGCAGTGCTGGAATACCGGGACAGGGATCCCAGCCCCAGCATTTT. The chain couples TRBV20-1 to TRBJ1-5; TRBD1 matches 9 bases. CDR1 and CDR2 from the germline V gene are DFQATT and SNEGSKA (reference sequence). V shed 5 bases, J shed 7 bases, and the junction held 12 bases outside the gene matches. The CDR3 loop spans 15 amino acids.

This clonotype occurred a few times. V is TRBV9 and J is TRBJ1-1; 8 bases map to TRBD1. V gave up 4 bases and J gave up 1 base; unmatched junction bases: 6. The V gene's germline CDR1 is SGDLS and CDR2 YYNGEE. The CDR3 loop spans 15 amino acids. CDR3 region: CASSSSTGANTEAFF. DNA of the CDR3: TGTGCCAGCAGCTCCTCGACAGGGGCGAACACTGAAGCTTTCTTT. The whole variable domain, remainder taken from reference TRBV9 and TRBJ1-1, is DSGVTQTPKHLITATGQRVTLRCSPRSGDLSVYWYQQSLDQGLQFLIQYYNGEERAKGNILERFSAQQFPDLHSELNLSSLELGDSALYFCASSSSTGANTEAFFGQGTRLTVV.

V usage is TRBV10-3 and J usage is TRBJ2-1, with TRBD2 identical over 8 bases. This CDR3 is 13 amino acids long. The junction had 5 bases not matched to a gene; V was cut back by 6 bases and J by 7 bases. Germline V gives CDR1 ENHRY, CDR2 SYGVKD. The DNA of the CDR3 is TGTGCCATCAGCGAAACGGGGGGGAATGAGCAGTTCTTC. Its protein product is CAISETGGNEQFF.

The sample holds many counts of this clonotype. The chain combines TRBV5-1 with TRBJ2-3, with TRBD1 matching over 7 bases. Germline CDR1 reads SGHRS; CDR2 reads YFSETQ. V dropped 0 bases and J dropped 3; count of bases not matched to a gene: 7. The CDR3 is 16 amino acids. CDR3 nucleotides: TGCGCCAGCAGCTTGGCCCGGGACAGCCTTACAGATACGCAGTATTTT. This translates into CASSLARDSLTDTQYF. Filled out from reference TRBV5-1 and TRBJ2-3, the complete variable domain reads KAGVTQTPRYLIKTRGQQVTLSCSPISGHRSVSWYQQTPGQGLQFLFEYFSETQRNKGNFPGRFSGRQFSNSRSEMNVSTLELGDSALYLCASSLARDSLTDTQYFGPGTRLTVL.

This clonotype was counted only a few times. V usage is TRBV7-8 and J usage is TRBJ2-7; 7 bases fit TRBD1. Trimming at V came to 4 bases and at J to 2 bases, leaving 8 bases not matched to a gene. Germline assignment: CDR1 SGHVS and CDR2 FQNEAQ. This CDR3 comprises 15 residues. In DNA form, the CDR3 reads TGTGCCAGCAGCTCCAACCGACAGGGACCCTACGAGCAGTACTTC. Translated: CASSSNRQGPYEQYF. Supplemented by reference TRBV7-8 and TRBJ2-7, the full variable domain reads GAGVSQSPRYKVAKRGQDVALRCDPISGHVSLFWYQQALGQGPEFLTYFQNEAQLDKSGLPSDRFFAERPEGSVSTLKIQRTQQEDSAVYLCASSSNRQGPYEQYFGPGTRLTVT.

The chain links TRBV7-8 to TRBJ2-1; either TRBD1 or TRBD2 may fit D (5 bases each). CDR3 length: 15 amino acids. The germline V gene has CDR1 SGHVS and CDR2 FQNEAQ. V lost 5 bases, J lost 9 bases, and 20 bases lay in between. The DNA of the CDR3 is TGTGCCAGCAGCCCCCGGGACCTCCCCTTAGGTGAGCAGTTCTTC. Amino acid sequence: CASSPRDLPLGEQFF.

The sample holds a few counts of this clonotype. The chain couples TRBV7-2 to TRBJ1-1, with 7 nucleotides matching TRBD1. With 3 bases clipped from V and 1 base from J, the junction kept 5 bases outside the gene matches. Germline CDR1 and CDR2: SGHTA and FQGNSA. The CDR3 loop spans 15 amino acids. Here the CDR3 DNA reads TGTGCCAGCAGCTTGGGGACAGTAAGGAACACTGAAGCTTTCTTT. Amino acids: CASSLGTVRNTEAFF. Supplemented by reference TRBV7-2 and TRBJ1-1, the full variable domain reads GAGVSQSPSNKVTEKGKDVELRCDPISGHTALYWYRQSLGQGLEFLIYFQGNSAPDKSGLPSDRFSAERTGGSVSTLTIQRTQQEDSAVYLCASSLGTVRNTEAFFGQGTRLTVV.

The chain couples TRBV29-1 to TRBJ2-7; D might be TRBD1 or TRBD2, each matching 5 bases. The germline V gene has CDR1 SQVTM and CDR2 ANQGSEA. The CDR3 is 13 residues long. Trimming took 5 bases from V and 0 from J, leaving 11 bases between them. The CDR3 sequence is CSVQPGGSYEQYF. The CDR3 nucleotides read TGCAGCGTTCAACCTGGGGGCTCCTACGAGCAGTACTTC.

This clonotype occurred a few times. V usage is TRBV27 and J usage is TRBJ2-5; 13 bases line up with TRBD2. The ends lost 5 bases at V and 0 bases at J; junction bases unmatched: 3. The CDR3 has 16 amino acids. The germline CDR1 and CDR2 sequences are MNHEY and SMNVEV (reference sequence). The CDR3 loop reads CASSTTSGRNQETQYF. In nucleotides, the CDR3 is TGTGCCAGCAGTACGACTAGCGGGAGGAACCAAGAGACCCAGTACTTC.

This clonotype was counted only a few times. The genes are TRBV6-5 and TRBJ2-7; 11 bases fit TRBD1. Trimming took 6 bases from V and 5 from J; bases not matched to a gene: 9. The CDR3 contains 15 residues. Germline V gene data show CDR1 as MNHEY and CDR2 as SVGAGI. CDR3 residues: CASSYEDRGPHEQYF. DNA of the CDR3: TGTGCCAGCAGCTACGAGGACAGGGGGCCGCACGAGCAGTACTTC.

The sample holds many counts of this clonotype. The chain carries TRBV5-1 and TRBJ2-1; D remains unclear. The CDR3 totals 11 residues. Germline CDR1 SGHRS, CDR2 YFSETQ. Trimming took off 7 bases at V and 5 bases at J, with 7 bases between the two ends. CDR3 DNA: TGCGCCAGCTCCCCCGACAATGAGCAGTTCTTC. Translated, it gives CASSPDNEQFF.

J is TRBJ2-3 and V is TRBV6-2 or TRBV6-3; 7 bases are shared with TRBD1. J lost 2 bases, V lost 2 bases, and 7 bases had no gene match. The germline CDR1 and CDR2 sequences are MNHEY and SVGEGT. The CDR3 consists of 16 residues. The CDR3 nucleotides are TGTGCCAGCAGTTACGGTAGGGGGCACGACACAGATACGCAGTATTTT. Translated: CASSYGRGHDTDTQYF.

This clonotype was seen only a few times. The rearrangement joins TRBV6-1 to TRBJ2-1, with 14 nucleotides matching TRBD2. Trimming cost V 5 bases and J 0 bases; bases outside gene matches: 6. Looked up from germline, CDR1 is MNHNS and CDR2 is SASEGT. This CDR3 has 18 amino acids. CDR3 loop: CASSPGLAGAHSYNEQFF. CDR3 nucleotide sequence: TGTGCCAGCAGTCCGGGACTAGCGGGAGCGCACTCCTACAATGAGCAGTTCTTC.

The V call is TRBV27, the J call TRBJ2-3; D not certain. There are 12 residues in the CDR3. CDR1 and CDR2 (germline): MNHEY, SMNVEV (reference sequence). The V and J ends lost 8 bases and 1 base respectively, with 7 bases between them. CDR3 residues: CASWEGTDTQYF. The CDR3 DNA reads TGTGCCAGCTGGGAAGGCACAGATACGCAGTATTTT.

This clonotype was seen ten or more times. This chain uses TRBV29-1 with TRBJ2-3; 9 positions agree with TRBD1. The CDR3 has 11 amino acids. The junction had 4 bases not matched to a gene; V was cut back by 6 bases and J by 9 bases. The germline V gene encodes CDR1 SQVTM and CDR2 ANQGSEA. The CDR3 DNA is TGCAGCGTGGACAGGGGAGGCACGCAGTATTTT. This gives the protein CSVDRGGTQYF.

In this sample, this clonotype turned up a few times. This chain links TRBV12-3 or TRBV12-4 with TRBJ2-7; 8 bases map to TRBD2. The CDR3 has 13 amino acids. Unmatched junction bases numbered 6, after V lost 6 bases and J lost 5 bases. The CDR3 loop is CASRGLVGNEQYF. CDR3 nucleotide sequence: TGTGCCAGCAGGGGACTAGTCGGGAACGAGCAGTACTTC.

In its sample, this clonotype was seen many times. V usage is TRBV6-5 and J usage is TRBJ2-1; TRBD2 aligns across 9 bases. Looked up from germline, CDR1 is MNHEY and CDR2 is SVGAGI. The CDR3 has 14 residues. Trimming at V came to 2 bases and at J to 9 bases, leaving 5 bases not matched to a gene. CDR3 DNA: TGTGCCAGCAGTTACGTTAGCGGGAGAGGTGAGCAGTTCTTC. Translating gives CASSYVSGRGEQFF.

This clonotype was seen repeatedly, ten times or more. This chain links TRBV19 with TRBJ2-1, with 9 positions matching TRBD1. The J segment lost 3 bases and the V segment lost 3 bases, leaving 3 bases of the junction unmatched. CDR3 length equals 15 residues. The V gene's germline CDR1 is LNHDA and CDR2 SQIVND (reference sequence). In DNA form, the CDR3 reads TGTGCCAGTAGTATGGGACAGGGAAGCTACAATGAGCAGTTCTTC. As protein: CASSMGQGSYNEQFF. The full variable domain, rest sourced from reference TRBV19 and TRBJ2-1, is DGGITQSPKYLFRKEGQNVTLSCEQNLNHDAMYWYRQDPGQGLRLIYYSQIVNDFQKGDIAEGYSVSREKKESFPLTVTSAQKNPTAFYLCASSMGQGSYNEQFFGPGTRLTVL.

This clonotype has a handful of counts. V and J are TRBV5-1 and TRBJ2-7, with D possibly TRBD2 on 5 matching bases. The germline CDR1 and CDR2 sequences are SGHRS and YFSETQ. CDR3 length: 15 residues. Trimming removed 4 bases from V and 0 bases from J, with 14 bases in between. The CDR3 sequence: CASSLERNPSYEQYF. Here the CDR3 DNA reads TGCGCCAGCAGCCTCGAGCGGAATCCCTCCTACGAGCAGTACTTC.

This clonotype was recorded at least ten times. The chain carries TRBV6-1 and TRBJ2-2; D possibly corresponds to TRBD1 (5 bases). The germline V gene has CDR1 MNHNS and CDR2 SASEGT. Trimming pared 9 bases from V and 0 bases from J, leaving 11 bases between. There are 14 residues in the CDR3. Here the CDR3 DNA reads TGTGCCAGTGGACACTTCGCGAACACCGGGGAGCTGTTTTTT. Protein product: CASGHFANTGELFF.

This clonotype has ten or more counts. The rearrangement uses TRBV20-1 and TRBJ1-1; D might be TRBD1 (6 bases). The CDR3 has 14 residues. Trimming took off 2 bases at V and 1 base at J, with 11 bases between the two ends. From germline, CDR1 is DFQATT and CDR2 SNEGSKA (reference sequence). The CDR3 loop reads CSARTGTGNTEAFF. DNA of the CDR3: TGCAGTGCTAGAACAGGGACGGGGAACACTGAAGCTTTCTTT.

This clonotype was observed many times. The genes are TRBV5-1 and TRBJ1-3; the D is unclear. Looked up from germline, CDR1 is SGHRS and CDR2 is YFSETQ. The CDR3 sequence is 16 residues long. Trimming cost V 1 base and J 4 bases, with 15 bases left between them. CDR3 residues: CASSLYEPADGNTIYF. The CDR3 DNA reads as TGCGCCAGCAGCTTGTATGAACCGGCCGACGGAAACACCATATATTTT.